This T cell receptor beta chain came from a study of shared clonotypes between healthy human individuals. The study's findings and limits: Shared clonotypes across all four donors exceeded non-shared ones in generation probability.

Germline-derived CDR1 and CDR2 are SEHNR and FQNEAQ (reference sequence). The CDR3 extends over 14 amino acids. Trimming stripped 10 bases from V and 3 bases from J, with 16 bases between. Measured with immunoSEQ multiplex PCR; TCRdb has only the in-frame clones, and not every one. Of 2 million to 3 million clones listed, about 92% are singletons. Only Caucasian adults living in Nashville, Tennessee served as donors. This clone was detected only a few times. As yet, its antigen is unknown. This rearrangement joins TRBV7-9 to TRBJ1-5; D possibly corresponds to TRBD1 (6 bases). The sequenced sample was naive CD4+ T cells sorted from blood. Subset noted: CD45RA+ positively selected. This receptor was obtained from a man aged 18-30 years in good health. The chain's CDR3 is CATTGLGHNQPQHF. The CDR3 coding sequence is TGTGCCACTACAGGGTTGGGGCACAATCAGCCCCAGCATTTT.